The sequence of this T cell receptor beta chain was determined in a study of cytomegalovirus exposure and HLA in healthy donors. Concerning this clone: Antigen unknown. A read error may produce the germline difference seen at one junction end.

Notes on the study in general: Later analysis identified 15,000 to 20,000 TCR beta sequences associated with HLA alleles, using a false discovery rate threshold of 0.05. Roughly even sequencing depth across donors was the assumption behind the presence/absence analyses.

CDR3 length: 16 amino acids. Germline V gene sequence: CDR1 MNHEY, CDR2 SMNVEV (reference sequence). 60 Vbeta and 13 Jbeta primers were used in PCR. TCRdb's copy holds only in-frame clones and misses some; the assay was immunoSEQ multiplex PCR. The sample lists 100,000 or so clones, about 70% occurring once. The sample consisted of PBMCs. The sequence derives from a young woman in good health and CMV-seropositive. The J gene is TRBJ2-7, the V gene TRBV27; the match to TRBD2 covers 11 bases. CDR3 amino acids: CASTLRGTSGSYEQYF. The CDR3 bases are TGTGCCAGCACTTTACGGGGTACTAGCGGGAGCTACGAGCAGTACTTC.